This T cell receptor (beta chain) is drawn from a study of OX40 agonist ivuxolimab in advanced cancers. Looking at the study overall: Intravenous ivuxolimab was administered to patients every 2 weeks at 0.01 to 10 mg/kg.

Generated by immunoSEQ multiplex PCR, the TCRdb table keeps only in-frame clones and is missing some. The sample contains 60,000 to 70,000 clones, 70% to 90% of which appear only once. Study-wide results and caveats: CD4+ T cells averaged fewer expanded clones than CD8+ T cells. Dose levels from 0.1 to 3.0 mg/kg saw CD4+ and CD8+ blood T cells expand clonally by week 6.

Turning to this clone: Its specificity is not known.

The CDR3 consists of 14 residues. The trim removed 5 bases at V and 3 bases at J, leaving 6 bases unmatched. Germline V gene data show CDR1 as MNHEY and CDR2 as SMNVEV (reference sequence). This clonotype was sampled from an adult with an advanced solid tumor such as melanoma, head and neck, liver or kidney cancer. This sample comprised CD4+ or CD8+ T cells sorted from blood, obtained in a trial of the OX40 agonist ivuxolimab. V is TRBV27 and J is TRBJ2-7; 8 bases are shared with TRBD1. CDR3 amino acids: CASSSRQGLYEQYF. In DNA form, the CDR3 reads TGTGCCAGCAGTAGTCGACAGGGGCTCTACGAGCAGTACTTC.